This T cell receptor beta chain was recorded in a study of OX40 agonist ivuxolimab in advanced cancers. Sequencing used immunoSEQ multiplex PCR; TCRdb keeps in-frame clones, though not all of them. The table records about 63,000 clones, around 90% of them present only once. The specimen comprised CD4+ or CD8+ T cells sorted from blood, sampled in a trial of the OX40 agonist ivuxolimab. The sequence was collected from an adult with an advanced solid tumor such as melanoma, head and neck, liver or kidney cancer.

Here the CDR3 reads CASSVRFEQFF. The CDR3 nucleotides read TGTGCCAGCAGTGTTAGGTTCGAGCAGTTCTTC. The rearrangement uses TRBV2 and TRBJ2-1, with D unclear. The CDR3 extends over 11 amino acids. The germline gives CDR1 SNHLY, CDR2 FYNNEI. V lost 4 bases, J lost 10 bases, and 8 bases lay in between.